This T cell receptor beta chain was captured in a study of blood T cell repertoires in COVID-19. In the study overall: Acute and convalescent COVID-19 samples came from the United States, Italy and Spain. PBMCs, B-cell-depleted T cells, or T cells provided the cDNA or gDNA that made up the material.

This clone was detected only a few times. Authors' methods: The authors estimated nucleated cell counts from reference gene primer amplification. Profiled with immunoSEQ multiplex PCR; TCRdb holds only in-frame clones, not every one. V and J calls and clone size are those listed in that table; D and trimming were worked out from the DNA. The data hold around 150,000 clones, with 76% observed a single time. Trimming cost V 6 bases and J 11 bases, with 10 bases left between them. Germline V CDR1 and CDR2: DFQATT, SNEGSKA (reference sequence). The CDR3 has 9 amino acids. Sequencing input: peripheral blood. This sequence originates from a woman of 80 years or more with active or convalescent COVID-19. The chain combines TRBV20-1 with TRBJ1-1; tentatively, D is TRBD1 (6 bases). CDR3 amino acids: CSAAGGAFF. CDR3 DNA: TGCAGTGCCGCGGGGGGCGCTTTCTTT.